This TCR beta chain was obtained from a study of blood T cells in healthy people across ages. Study results and caveats: Estimated diversity that came from one million T cells was considered an underestimate. Higher naive T cell percentage went strongly together with higher TCR beta diversity.

The table lists this clonotype with a few counts. Its antigen is unidentified. It was with a sample-barcoded 5' primer and a J-beta primer mix that a second PCR of about 7 to 12 cycles was run. Samples each returned at least 2.5 million CDR3-containing paired-end reads. TCRdb re-analysed the 5' RACE reads in MiXCR, keeping a single row per CDR3 protein. Of hundreds of thousands of distinct CDR3 sequences listed, approximately 53% are singletons. This CDR3 is 13 amino acids long. Trimming removed 5 bases at V and 3 bases at J, with 11 bases between. Germline CDR1 reads MNHEY; CDR2 reads SMNVEV (reference sequence).

This clonotype originated in a man in his forties in good health. The chain is built from TRBV27 and TRBJ2-7; D is unclear. Source material: blood. The DNA for the CDR3 is TGTGCCAGCAGTGTCACCAGAGGCTACGAGCAGTACTTC. This sequence encodes CASSVTRGYEQYF.